These 24 T cell receptor beta chains share one sample of origin, sequenced in a study of shared clonotypes between healthy human individuals. Measured with immunoSEQ multiplex PCR; TCRdb has only the in-frame clones, and not every one. The sample includes 2.3 million or so clones, 85% to 95% of them seen just once. The sequenced material came from naive CD4+ T cells from PBMCs. The sample's subset: CD45RA+ positively selected. All receptors derive from a man in his late teens or twenties in good health. Some clones in this sample may be carry-over from other donors' samples.

In regard to this clone: The identical CDR3 is also encoded by other nucleotide sequences in the sample. V usage is TRBV20-1 and J usage is TRBJ2-7; D not certain. The CDR3 has 11 residues. V lost 6 bases, J lost 0 bases, and 6 bases lay in between. Germline V CDR1 and CDR2: DFQATT, SNEGSKA (reference sequence). The CDR3 loop reads CSAGGSYEQYF. Here the CDR3 DNA reads TGCAGTGCCGGCGGCTCCTACGAGCAGTACTTC.

The V call is TRBV4-3, the J call TRBJ1-3, with no clear D. CDR1 and CDR2 from the germline V gene are LGHNA and YSLEER. The V end was cut by 4 bases, the J end by 4 bases, with 17 bases between. The CDR3 covers 16 residues. The CDR3 region has the DNA TGCGCCAGCAGCCCCTCAATCATGCCCCGGGGAAACACCATATATTTT. Protein: CASSPSIMPRGNTIYF.

This sequence joins TRBV4-3 and TRBJ1-4; D uncertain. Looked up from germline, CDR1 is LGHNA and CDR2 is YSLEER. V lost 5 bases and J lost 0, with 10 bases in between. The CDR3 is made up of 15 amino acids. The CDR3 region is CASSIYHTTNEKLFF. The CDR3 bases are TGCGCCAGCAGCATATACCATACAACTAATGAAAAACTGTTTTTT.

With regard to this clone: Distinct nucleotide sequences in the sample also encode this CDR3. V is TRBV7-2 and J is TRBJ2-3; D is undetermined. Germline CDR1 and CDR2: SGHTA and FQGNSA. The CDR3 sequence is 13 residues long. Trimming shortened V by 3 bases and J by 4 bases, and 8 bases separated the two germline ends. The chain's CDR3 is CASSLSLSDTQYF. CDR3 sequence (DNA): TGTGCCAGCAGCTTGTCCCTGTCAGATACGCAGTATTTT.

The chain joins TRBV2 to TRBJ2-6; the D gene is possibly TRBD2 (5 bases). Trimming removed 4 bases at V and 2 bases at J, with 9 bases between. Per germline, CDR1 SNHLY and CDR2 FYNNEI. The CDR3 loop spans 15 amino acids. The CDR3 here is CASSGGPPGANVLTF. The CDR3 DNA sequence: TGTGCCAGCAGTGGAGGGCCCCCTGGGGCCAACGTCCTGACTTTC.

The chain couples TRBV5-4 to TRBJ2-7; TRBD2 is a possible D gene (6 bases). V was cut by 2 bases and J by 1 base, with 10 bases left in between. Per the germline V gene, CDR1 is SGHNT and CDR2 is YYREEE (reference sequence). The CDR3 has 14 amino acids. In DNA form, the CDR3 reads TGTGCCAGCAGCTTTTGGGAGGTGTCCTACGAGCAGTACTTC. It yields the protein CASSFWEVSYEQYF.

Note on this clone: At the DNA level, this CDR3 is encoded by other sequences in the same sample as well. V and J are TRBV27 and TRBJ2-1; no definite D call. V gave up 2 bases and J gave up 0 bases, with 8 bases separating them. The germline V gene encodes CDR1 MNHEY and CDR2 SMNVEV (reference sequence). This CDR3 has 15 residues. The DNA of the CDR3 is TGTGCCAGCAGTTTACGCCCGAGCTCCTACAATGAGCAGTTCTTC. Translating it yields CASSLRPSSYNEQFF.

The V gene is TRBV11-2, the J gene TRBJ2-1; 10 nucleotides match TRBD2. The CDR3 sequence is 18 residues long. CDR1 is SGHAT and CDR2 is FQNNGV in the germline V gene. V shed 2 bases, J shed 8 bases, and the junction held 15 bases outside the gene matches. In DNA, the CDR3 is TGTGCCAGCAGCTTAAGGCGAAGTCCTAGCGGGAGTGGCCATGAGCAGTTCTTC. The encoded protein is CASSLRRSPSGSGHEQFF.

The rearrangement joins TRBV6-6 to TRBJ2-3, with TRBD2 matching over 7 bases. The junction had 10 bases not matched to a gene; V was cut back by 6 bases and J by 4 bases. CDR1 MNHNY and CDR2 SVGAGI come from the germline V gene (reference sequence). The CDR3 is 15 residues long. CDR3 residues: CASRRGYGQSDTQYF. The CDR3 DNA follows: TGTGCCAGCAGGCGGGGGTATGGACAATCAGATACGCAGTATTTT.

The chain combines TRBV7-6 with TRBJ2-5, with D perhaps TRBD1 (6 bases). The CDR3 totals 18 residues. V was trimmed by 2 bases and J by 0 bases, leaving 19 bases between them. CDR1 and CDR2 from the germline V gene are SGHVS and FNYEAQ. CDR3: CASSLSPYRAPDQETQYF. The CDR3 region has the DNA TGTGCCAGCAGCTTATCGCCTTACAGGGCGCCAGACCAAGAGACCCAGTACTTC.

The rearrangement uses TRBV7-9 and TRBJ1-6, with TRBD1 as a possible D gene (5 bases). The V end was cut by 2 bases, the J end by 10 bases, with 18 bases between. Germline V CDR1 and CDR2: SEHNR, FQNEAQ (reference sequence). The CDR3 sequence is 16 residues long. The chain's CDR3 is CASSLSGTPFRSPLHF. The CDR3 DNA reads TGTGCCAGCAGCTTAAGTGGGACTCCCTTTCGGTCACCCCTCCACTTT.

The rearrangement uses TRBV7-7 and TRBJ2-5; 7 nucleotides line up with TRBD1. Germline V gene lookup returns CDR1 SSHAT and CDR2 FNYEAQ (reference sequence). The V segment lost 5 bases and the J segment 1 base; nucleotides outside the gene matches: 4. The CDR3 loop spans 14 amino acids. CDR3 DNA sequence: TGTGCCAGCAGCCTGGGGACAGTCCAAGAGACCCAGTACTTC. It is translated as CASSLGTVQETQYF.

This chain links TRBV28 with TRBJ1-2; D gene unclear. The germline V gene has CDR1 MDHEN and CDR2 SYDVKM. The CDR3 extends over 12 amino acids. Between the trimmed V and J ends, which lost 8 bases and 4 bases, there was a span of 11 bases. CDR3 nucleotides: TGTGCCAGCGGACCTCTGGGCTATGGCTACACCTTC. As protein: CASGPLGYGYTF.

The chain joins TRBV9 to TRBJ1-4; TRBD1 is a possible D gene (5 bases). Trimming took 0 bases from V and 6 from J, leaving 9 bases between them. The germline gives CDR1 SGDLS, CDR2 YYNGEE. The CDR3 runs 14 residues. The CDR3, as DNA: TGTGCCAGCAGCGTAGACGAAGGGGATGAAAAACTGTTTTTT. It encodes CASSVDEGDEKLFF.

This clone was detected only once. The J gene is TRBJ2-6, the V gene TRBV7-6; 8 nucleotides agree with TRBD1. V dropped 5 bases and J dropped 0; count of bases not matched to a gene: 6. This CDR3 has 17 amino acids. Per the germline V gene, CDR1 is SGHVS and CDR2 is FNYEAQ. The CDR3 is CASSPRDRSSGANVLTF. CDR3 DNA: TGTGCCAGCAGCCCCCGGGACAGGAGCTCTGGGGCCAACGTCCTGACTTTC.

The genes are TRBV19 and TRBJ1-6; tentatively, D is TRBD1 (6 bases). The V end was cut by 4 bases, the J end by 5 bases, with 18 bases between. This CDR3 region has 17 residues. The V gene's germline CDR1 is LNHDA and CDR2 SQIVND (reference sequence). The CDR3 region is CASSTKTNRAHNSPLHF. The CDR3 region has the DNA TGTGCCAGTAGTACCAAGACGAACAGGGCCCATAATTCACCCCTCCACTTT.

CDR3 nucleotide sequence: TGTGCCAGCAGTTTATACCTCTCCGCGGGAGTGGGGAATGAGCAGTTCTTC. Translated: CASSLYLSAGVGNEQFF. V gene TRBV28 combines with J gene TRBJ2-1; 7 bases agree with TRBD2. The germline V gene has CDR1 MDHEN and CDR2 SYDVKM. The length of the CDR3 is 17 residues. The V and J ends lost 1 base and 7 bases, in that order; junction bases with no gene match: 13.

The rearrangement uses TRBV28 and TRBJ2-3; D may be TRBD1 (6 bases). Germline V CDR1 and CDR2: MDHEN, SYDVKM. Trimming left V 5 bases short and J 8 bases short, with 17 bases between. This CDR3 is 14 amino acids long. CDR3 sequence (DNA): TGTGCCAGCAGTGCCCCCCTTACACAGGGTACGCAGTATTTT. This translates into CASSAPLTQGTQYF.

The chain is built from TRBV10-3 and TRBJ1-4; D perhaps matches TRBD1 (6 bases). Germline loops: CDR1 ENHRY, CDR2 SYGVKD. The CDR3 length is 15 residues. V was shortened by 0 bases and J by 8 bases, with 13 bases between the two germline ends. CDR3 bases: TGTGCCATCAGTGAGTCGACGGGGGCGAGGGAAAAACTGTTTTTT. This encodes CAISESTGAREKLFF.

The chain employs TRBV18 and TRBJ2-7, with D unresolved. The V and J ends lost 1 base and 5 bases respectively, with 6 bases between them. This CDR3 spans 12 amino acids. CDR1 is KGHSH, CDR2 LQKENI, per germline. CDR3 sequence reads: CASSPQTHEQYF. As DNA, the CDR3 is TGTGCCAGCTCACCACAGACCCACGAGCAGTACTTC.

The chain uses TRBV9 and TRBJ2-1; D is unresolved. The CDR3 totals 15 residues. Trimming left V 4 bases short and J 3 bases short, with 14 bases between. Germline-derived CDR1 and CDR2 are SGDLS and YYNGEE. CDR3 amino acids: CASSRGGEGYNEQFF. The CDR3 nucleotides read TGTGCCAGCAGCAGAGGTGGGGAAGGCTACAATGAGCAGTTCTTC.

The chain carries TRBV7-2 and TRBJ1-5, with TRBD1 as a possible D gene (5 bases). The CDR3 runs 15 residues. With 2 bases removed from V and 6 bases from J, the gap between germline ends came to 14 bases. Germline lookup yields CDR1 SGHTA and CDR2 FQGNSA. The CDR3 region is CASSLYRGEGQPQHF. CDR3 DNA sequence: TGTGCCAGCAGCTTATATCGGGGGGAGGGTCAGCCCCAGCATTTT.

This clone is a singleton in its sample. The chain links TRBV18 to TRBJ1-3; TRBD1 aligns across 7 bases. The CDR3 sequence is 16 residues long. From germline, CDR1 is KGHSH and CDR2 LQKENI. V lost 4 bases and J lost 0; bases outside the gene matches: 6. This CDR3 reads CASSLRTGTSGNTIYF. The CDR3 DNA follows: TGTGCCAGCTCACTAAGGACAGGAACCTCTGGAAACACCATATATTTT.

As DNA, the CDR3 is TGCAGCGTTGATGCGGGAGAGGCGGAGGGAAAAACGAACACCGGGGAGCTGTTTTTT. Translation gives CSVDAGEAEGKTNTGELFF. The chain is built from TRBV29-1 and TRBJ2-2; 7 bases align to TRBD2. Looked up from germline, CDR1 is SQVTM and CDR2 is ANQGSEA. This CDR3 contains 19 residues. Trimming removed 3 bases from V and 0 bases from J; junction bases left unmatched: 16.